This entry concerns a single T cell receptor (beta chain). The sample holds many counts of this clonotype. Its specific antigen is unknown. Base qualities are missing; no much larger clone stands one base away. Ophthalmopathy patients had moderately to severely active disease, with a Clinical Activity Score of 3 or more, a NOSPECS grade of 4 or more, and a disease duration of less than 3 months. Exclusion was applied to patients with uncontrolled infections, other autoimmune diseases, pregnancy or lactation. Diagnoses relied on clinical symptoms, serum thyroxine and TRAb, thyroid ultrasound and orbital computed tomography. PBMCs were separated from roughly 10 ml of fresh peripheral blood using Ficoll-Paque density gradient centrifugation. Total RNA was extracted using Trizol reagent, and RNA quality was assessed on an Agilent 2100 Bioanalyzer. According to the germline V gene, CDR1 reads MDHEN and CDR2 reads SYDVKM. Trimming at the junction amounts to 5 bases on V and 7 bases on J, and the germline ends lie 15 bases apart. Reading from cysteine to phenylalanine, the CDR3 counts 14 amino acids. Left in the record is the CDR3 DNA by itself, 42 bases read in frame from the first base.

This record belongs to a study of T cells in Graves' hyperthyroidism and ophthalmopathy (dated by TCRdb to the late 2010s). With respect to the entire study: Peripheral blood was collected at initial diagnosis, before any treatment. In addition, the study compared T-cell repertoires in thyroid tissue and in blood from roughly 6 Graves' hyperthyroidism patients. An independent validation cohort of around 20 hyperthyroidism patients and roughly 16 patients who later progressed to ophthalmopathy tested prospective prediction of ophthalmopathy. According to the paper, TCR Vbeta CDR3 sequencing was carried out on around 140 peripheral blood samples, which came from 40 to 45 ophthalmopathy, under 85 hyperthyroidism and approximately 17 progressor patients. The 75 to 100 discovery patients were divided at random into training and test sets in a 7:3 ratio. After blood sampling, hyperthyroidism patients were treated with methimazole at a starting dose of 30 mg daily, and ophthalmopathy patients were treated with high-dose intravenous methylprednisolone. TCR V-J signatures able to tell the groups apart were searched for in a discovery cohort of 95 to 100 patients, of whom over 40 had Graves' ophthalmopathy and 55 to 60 had stable Graves' hyperthyroidism. What the research found in general, with its limitations: A 13 V-J signature model separated ophthalmopathy from stable hyperthyroidism, with approximately 87% sensitivity and around 84% specificity in cross-validation and 80%/75% in testing. Sample size was not statistically predetermined, and blinding of investigators to group allocation was not performed. Blood samples also contained most of the expanded thyroid clonotypes (frequency above 0.001), which suggests that blood repertoires may reflect thyroid immune responses. In validation, the model predicted progression to ophthalmopathy with approximately 69% sensitivity and about 72% specificity, a median of about six months before onset.

The TCR beta CDR3 regions were amplified from RNA transcripts. A first-round RT-PCR of the TCR CDR3 used the HTBI primer set with the Qiagen OneStep RT-PCR kit. Libraries were constructed in a second round of multiplex PCR, after which size selection and purification were performed. Libraries were sequenced paired-end with 100 bp reads on an Illumina HiSeq2000. The source study handled its data this way. Raw data were processed with SOAPnuke, discarding reads with adapters, uncalled bases, mean Phred below 15, or no exact constant-primer or identifier match. High-quality paired reads were merged using COPE v1.2.5, and each unique nucleotide sequence was defined as a clonotype. MiTCR v1.1 was used to align the clonotypes against IMGT TRBV, TRBD and TRBJ reference segments. The analysis included only V-J combinations with a frequency above 0.0001, which together covered approximately 99% of the repertoires. A TCS score was defined as the ratio of F50 (clonal expansion) to E x V (chaos), with BLOSUM62-based TCRdist applied between CDR3 peptides within each V-J. Welch's t-statistics and random forest reduced approximately 520 V-J features to some 14, which were used in a naive Bayes classifier (R e1071). The Morisita-Horn index was used to measure how similar the thyroid and blood repertoires were. Clones were called with MiXCR by TCRdb after fastp trimmed the public reads at Q25, and only in-frame beta chains were retained. Rows merge per CDR3 protein into single entries with the most common DNA and genes. Clone size and V and J calls follow TCRdb, not the original study. The sample contains fewer than 650,000 distinct CDR3 sequences, roughly 14% of them found a single time. About 3.9% of the sample is taken by the ten largest.

The TCR sequence derives from a woman between 40 and 55 years old with Graves' ophthalmopathy. The sample comprised blood. Recombination linked TRBV28 to TRBJ1-5; the D gene is unclear. The CDR3 here reads CASSTDGVGQPQHF. The bases read TGTGCCAGCAGTACGGACGGGGTCGGACAGCCCCAGCATTTT.